These T cell receptor beta chains were read from a single sample in a study of PD-1 blockade in mismatch repair-deficient tumors. The repertoire was sequenced with immunoSEQ multiplex PCR; TCRdb's copy has only in-frame clones and lacks some. The data hold some 120,000 clones, with about 88% observed a single time. Specimen: peripheral blood, collected approximately 71 weeks after starting pembrolizumab. Source of these receptors: an adult with mismatch repair-deficient cancer. Each CDR3 is given with its conserved first and last residue. A D gene is named only where the DNA matches it firmly.

TRBV6-5	TRBJ1-4	TRBD1	14	TGTGCCAGCAGCATACAGGGGGAGAATGAAAAACTGTTTTTT	CASSIQGENEKLFF
TRBV11-2	TRBJ1-4	NA	14	TGTGCCAGCAGCTGGGACTCTGATAATGAAAAACTGTTTTTT	CASSWDSDNEKLFF
TRBV9	TRBJ1-2	NA	14	TGTGCCAGCAGCGGTGACAGGTATAACTATGGCTACACCTTC	CASSGDRYNYGYTF
TRBV11-3	TRBJ2-7	NA	14	TGTGCCAGCAGCTTTACGGGGGAGGCCTACGAGCAGTACTTC	CASSFTGEAYEQYF
TRBV27	TRBJ2-3	NA	13	TGTGCCAGCAGTTTACGGGAAACAGATACGCAGTATTTT	CASSLRETDTQYF
TRBV11-3	TRBJ2-3	TRBD2	16	TGTGCCAGCAGCTCCGAGACGGGAGGGCCCCCGGATACGCAGTATTTT	CASSSETGGPPDTQYF
TRBV5-5	TRBJ2-7	TRBD2	13	TGTGCCAGCAGCCGGACTAGCGGTCACGAGCAGTACTTC	CASSRTSGHEQYF
TRBV18	TRBJ2-5	NA	12	TGTGCCAGCTCACCTACGGGAGAGACCCAGTACTTC	CASSPTGETQYF
TRBV6-4	TRBJ2-1	NA	18	TGTGCCAGCACCGCCAACTTGCGGCGGCCATTCTCCTACAATGAGCAGTTCTTC	CASTANLRRPFSYNEQFF
TRBV10-2	TRBJ2-3	NA	14	TGCGCCAGCAGGGAACCGGGCCGCACAGATACGCAGTATTTT	CASREPGRTDTQYF
TRBV11-3	TRBJ2-2	TRBD1	16	TGTGCCAGCAGCGCCCGACAGGGGGCGGGAACCGGGGAGCTGTTTTTT	CASSARQGAGTGELFF
TRBV25-1	TRBJ2-1	NA	13	TGTGCCAGCAGTGGAAGCTCCTACAATGAGCAGTTCTTC	CASSGSSYNEQFF